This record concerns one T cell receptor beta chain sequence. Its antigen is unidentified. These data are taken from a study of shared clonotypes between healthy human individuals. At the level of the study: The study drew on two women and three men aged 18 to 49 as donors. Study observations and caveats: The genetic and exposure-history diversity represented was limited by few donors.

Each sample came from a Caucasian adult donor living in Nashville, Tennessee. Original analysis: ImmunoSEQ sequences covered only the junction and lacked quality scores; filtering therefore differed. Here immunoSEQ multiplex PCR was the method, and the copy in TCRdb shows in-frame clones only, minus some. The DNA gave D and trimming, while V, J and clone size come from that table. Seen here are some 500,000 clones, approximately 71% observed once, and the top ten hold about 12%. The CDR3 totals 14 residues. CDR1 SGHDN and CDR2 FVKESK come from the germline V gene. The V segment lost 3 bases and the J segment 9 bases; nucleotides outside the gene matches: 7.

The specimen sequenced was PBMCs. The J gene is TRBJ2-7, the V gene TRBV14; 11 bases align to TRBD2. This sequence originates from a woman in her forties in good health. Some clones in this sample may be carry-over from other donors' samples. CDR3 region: CASSHQLAGEGQYF. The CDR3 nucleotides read TGTGCCAGCAGCCACCAACTAGCGGGAGAGGGGCAGTACTTC.